A single T cell receptor (beta chain) is shown here with its context. These data originate in a study of T cells in localized non-small cell lung cancer. The assay was immunoSEQ multiplex PCR, and TCRdb's table has in-frame clones only and misses some. The sample holds around 35,000 clones, about 91% seen once. This CDR3 region has 11 residues. V shed 1 base and J shed 3 bases, with 3 bases lying between them. Germline CDR1 and CDR2: DFQATT and SNEGSKA (reference sequence). This chain connects TRBV20-1 to TRBJ1-1; no definite D call. The receptor's source is a female donor older than 55 with stage II lung adenocarcinoma. This sample comprised peripheral blood mononuclear cells, obtained before any cancer treatment. CDR3 region: CSARADTEAFF. The CDR3 nucleotides are TGCAGTGCTAGAGCGGACACTGAAGCTTTCTTT.